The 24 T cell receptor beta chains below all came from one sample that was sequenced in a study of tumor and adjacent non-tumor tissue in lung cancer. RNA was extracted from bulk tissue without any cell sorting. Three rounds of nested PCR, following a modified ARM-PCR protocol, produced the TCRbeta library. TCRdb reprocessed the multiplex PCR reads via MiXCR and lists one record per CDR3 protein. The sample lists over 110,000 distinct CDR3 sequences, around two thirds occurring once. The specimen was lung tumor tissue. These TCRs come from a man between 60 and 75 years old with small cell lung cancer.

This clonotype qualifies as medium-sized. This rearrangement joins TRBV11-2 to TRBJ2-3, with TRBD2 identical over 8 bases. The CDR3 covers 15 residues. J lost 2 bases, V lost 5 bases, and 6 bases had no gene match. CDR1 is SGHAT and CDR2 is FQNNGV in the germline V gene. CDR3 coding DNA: TGTGCCAGCAGCCTACTAGCGGAGTTCACAGATACGCAGTATTTT. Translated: CASSLLAEFTDTQYF.

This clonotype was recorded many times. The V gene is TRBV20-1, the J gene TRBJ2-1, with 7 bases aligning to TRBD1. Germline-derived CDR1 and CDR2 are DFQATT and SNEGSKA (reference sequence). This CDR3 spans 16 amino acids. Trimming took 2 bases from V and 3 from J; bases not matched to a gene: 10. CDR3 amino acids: CSARPPGTARYNEQFF. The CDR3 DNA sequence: TGCAGTGCTAGACCCCCCGGGACAGCCCGCTACAATGAGCAGTTCTTC.

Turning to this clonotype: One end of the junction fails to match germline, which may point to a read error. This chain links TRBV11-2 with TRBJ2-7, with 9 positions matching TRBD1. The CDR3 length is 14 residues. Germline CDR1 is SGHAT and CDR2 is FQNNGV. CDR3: CASSLNRGLYKQYF. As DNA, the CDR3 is TGTGCTAGCAGCTTAAACAGGGGGCTATACAAGCAGTACTTC.

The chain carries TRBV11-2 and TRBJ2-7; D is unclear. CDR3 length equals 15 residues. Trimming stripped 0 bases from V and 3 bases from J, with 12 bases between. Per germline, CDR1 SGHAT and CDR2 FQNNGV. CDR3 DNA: TGTGCCAGCAGCTTAGACGTGGCTGGTATCTACGAGCAGTACGTC. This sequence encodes CASSLDVAGIYEQYV.

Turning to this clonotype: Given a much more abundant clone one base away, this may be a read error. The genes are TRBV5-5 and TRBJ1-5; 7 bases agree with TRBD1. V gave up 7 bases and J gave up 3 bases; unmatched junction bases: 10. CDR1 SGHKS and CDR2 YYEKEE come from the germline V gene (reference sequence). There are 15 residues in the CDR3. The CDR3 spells CASGIGDSINQPQHF. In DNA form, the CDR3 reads TGTGCCAGCGGCATCGGGGACAGCATCAATCAGCCCCAGCATTTT.

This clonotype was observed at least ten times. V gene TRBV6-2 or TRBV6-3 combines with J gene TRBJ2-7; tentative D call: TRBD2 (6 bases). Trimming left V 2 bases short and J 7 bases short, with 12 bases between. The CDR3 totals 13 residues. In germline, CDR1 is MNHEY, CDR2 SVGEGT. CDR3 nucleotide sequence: TGTGCCAGCAGTTACATCGCTGGAGGGGAGCAGTACGTC. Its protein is CASSYIAGGEQYV.

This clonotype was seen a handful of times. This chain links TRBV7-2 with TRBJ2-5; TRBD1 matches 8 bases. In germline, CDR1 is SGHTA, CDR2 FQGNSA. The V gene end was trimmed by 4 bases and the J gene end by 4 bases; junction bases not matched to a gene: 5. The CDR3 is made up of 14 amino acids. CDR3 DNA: TGTGCCAGCAGCTCCTCAGGGGGCGGAGAGACCCAGTACTTC. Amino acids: CASSSSGGGETQYF.

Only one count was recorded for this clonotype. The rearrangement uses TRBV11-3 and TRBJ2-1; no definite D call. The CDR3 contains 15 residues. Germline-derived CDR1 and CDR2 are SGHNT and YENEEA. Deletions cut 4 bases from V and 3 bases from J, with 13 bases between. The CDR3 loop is CASSSEGSDYNEQFF. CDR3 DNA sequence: TGTGCCAGCAGCTCAGAAGGCAGTGACTACAATGAGCAGTTCTTC.

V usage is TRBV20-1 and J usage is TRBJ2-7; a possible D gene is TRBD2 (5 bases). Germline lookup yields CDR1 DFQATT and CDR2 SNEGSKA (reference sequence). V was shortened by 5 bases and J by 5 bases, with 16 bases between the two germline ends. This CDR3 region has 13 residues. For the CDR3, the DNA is TGCAGTGCTGACTTGGTCAGGCGGGACGAGCAGTACTTC. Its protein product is CSADLVRRDEQYF.

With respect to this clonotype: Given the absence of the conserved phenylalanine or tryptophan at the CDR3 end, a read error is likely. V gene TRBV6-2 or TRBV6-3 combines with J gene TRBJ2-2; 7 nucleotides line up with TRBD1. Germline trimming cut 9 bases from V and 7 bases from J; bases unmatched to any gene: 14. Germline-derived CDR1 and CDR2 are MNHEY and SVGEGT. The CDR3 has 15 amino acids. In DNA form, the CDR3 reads TGTGCCAGTACCGACCTGGGACAGATGCACGGGGAGCTGTTTTCT. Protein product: CASTDLGQMHGELFS.

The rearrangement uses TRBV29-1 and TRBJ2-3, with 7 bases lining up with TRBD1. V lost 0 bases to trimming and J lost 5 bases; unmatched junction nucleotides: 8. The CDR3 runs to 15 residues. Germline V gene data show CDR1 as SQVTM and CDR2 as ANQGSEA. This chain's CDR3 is CSVEDGQEWKDTQYF. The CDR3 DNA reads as TGCAGCGTTGAAGATGGACAGGAGTGGAAAGATACGCAGTATTTT.

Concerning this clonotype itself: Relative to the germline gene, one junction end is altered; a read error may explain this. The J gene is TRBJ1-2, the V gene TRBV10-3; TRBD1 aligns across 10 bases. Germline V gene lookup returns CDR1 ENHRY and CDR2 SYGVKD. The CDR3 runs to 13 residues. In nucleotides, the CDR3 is TGTGCTATCAGTGACCCCGGGACAGGGGTAGGCACCTTC. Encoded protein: CAISDPGTGVGTF.

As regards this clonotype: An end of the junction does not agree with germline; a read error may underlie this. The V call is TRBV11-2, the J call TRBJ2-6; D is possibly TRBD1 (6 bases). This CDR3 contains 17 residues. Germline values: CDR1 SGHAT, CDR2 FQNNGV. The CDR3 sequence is CASNLDWDIPGANVLTF. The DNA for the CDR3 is TGTGCCAGCAACTTAGACTGGGACATACCTGGGGCCAACGTCCTGACTTTC. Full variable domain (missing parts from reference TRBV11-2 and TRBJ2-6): EAGVAQSPRYKIIEKRQSVAFWCNPISGHATLYWYQQILGQGPKLLIQFQNNGVVDDSQLPKDRFSAERLKGVDSTLKIQPAKLEDSAVYLCASNLDWDIPGANVLTFGAGSRLTVL.

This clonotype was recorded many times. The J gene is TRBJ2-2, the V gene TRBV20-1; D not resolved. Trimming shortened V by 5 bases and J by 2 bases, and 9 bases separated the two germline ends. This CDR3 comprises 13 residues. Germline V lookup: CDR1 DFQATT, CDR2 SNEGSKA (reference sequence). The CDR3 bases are TGCAGTGCTCTAGACACAAACACCGGGGAGCTGTTTTTT. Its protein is CSALDTNTGELFF.

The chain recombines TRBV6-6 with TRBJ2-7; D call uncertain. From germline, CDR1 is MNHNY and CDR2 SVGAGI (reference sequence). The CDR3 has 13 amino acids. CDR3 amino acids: CGSSPGPLREQYV. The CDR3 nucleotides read TGTGGCAGCAGTCCGGGCCCACTGAGGGAGCAGTACGTC.

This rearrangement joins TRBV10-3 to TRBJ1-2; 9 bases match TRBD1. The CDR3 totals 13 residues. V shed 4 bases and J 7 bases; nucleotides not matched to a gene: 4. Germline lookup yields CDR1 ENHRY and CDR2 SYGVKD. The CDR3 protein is CAISGDRVRGYTF. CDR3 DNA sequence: TGTGCCATCAGTGGGGACAGGGTTCGTGGCTACACCTTC.

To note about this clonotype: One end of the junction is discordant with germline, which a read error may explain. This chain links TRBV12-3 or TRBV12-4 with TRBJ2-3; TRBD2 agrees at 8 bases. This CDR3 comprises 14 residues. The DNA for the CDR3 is TGTGCCAGCAGCAATAGCGGGAATGGAGATACGCAGTACTTT. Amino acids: CASSNSGNGDTQYF.

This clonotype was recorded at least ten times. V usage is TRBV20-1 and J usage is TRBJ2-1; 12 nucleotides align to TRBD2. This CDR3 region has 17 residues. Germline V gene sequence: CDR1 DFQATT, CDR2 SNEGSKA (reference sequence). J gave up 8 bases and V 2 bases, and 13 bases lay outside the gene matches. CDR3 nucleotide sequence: TGCAGTGCTAGAAGTCTGCTTCTAGCGGGAGGGCCCGATGAGCAGTTCTTC. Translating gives CSARSLLLAGGPDEQFF.

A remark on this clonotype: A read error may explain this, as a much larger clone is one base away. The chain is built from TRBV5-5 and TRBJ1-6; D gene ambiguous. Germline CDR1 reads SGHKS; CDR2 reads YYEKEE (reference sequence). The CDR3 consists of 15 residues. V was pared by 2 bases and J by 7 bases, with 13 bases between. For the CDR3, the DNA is TGTGCCAGCAGCTTACGAGACGAAGCCAATTCACCCCTCCACTTT. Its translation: CASSLRDEANSPLHF.

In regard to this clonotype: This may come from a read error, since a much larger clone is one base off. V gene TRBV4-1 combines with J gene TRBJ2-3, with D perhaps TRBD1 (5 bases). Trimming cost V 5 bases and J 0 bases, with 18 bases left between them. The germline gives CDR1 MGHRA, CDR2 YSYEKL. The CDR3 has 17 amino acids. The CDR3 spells CASSEVRQPPSTDTQYF. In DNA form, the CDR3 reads TGCGCCAGCAGCGAAGTGAGACAGCCTCCAAGCACAGATACGCAGTATTTT.

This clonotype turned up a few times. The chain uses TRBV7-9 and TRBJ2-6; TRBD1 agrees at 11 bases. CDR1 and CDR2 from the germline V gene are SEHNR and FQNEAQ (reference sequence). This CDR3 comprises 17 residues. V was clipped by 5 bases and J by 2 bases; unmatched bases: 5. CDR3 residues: CASSPWTGGAGANVLTF. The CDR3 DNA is TGTGCCAGCAGCCCTTGGACAGGGGGCGCTGGGGCCAACGTCCTGACTTTC.

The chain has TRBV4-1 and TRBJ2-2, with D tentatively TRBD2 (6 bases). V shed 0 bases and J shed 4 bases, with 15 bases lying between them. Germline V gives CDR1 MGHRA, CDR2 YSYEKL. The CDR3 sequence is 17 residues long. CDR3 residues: CASSQDRGGVGTGELFF. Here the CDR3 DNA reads TGCGCCAGCAGCCAAGATAGAGGAGGGGTGGGCACCGGGGAGCTGTTTTTT.

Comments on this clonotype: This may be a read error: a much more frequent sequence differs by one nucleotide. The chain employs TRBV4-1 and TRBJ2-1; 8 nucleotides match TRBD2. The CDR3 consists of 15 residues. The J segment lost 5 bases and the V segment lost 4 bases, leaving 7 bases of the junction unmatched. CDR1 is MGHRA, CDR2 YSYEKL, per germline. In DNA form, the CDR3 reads TGCGCCAGCAGCCGGGTTAGCGGGACCCACAATGAGCAGTTCTTC. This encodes CASSRVSGTHNEQFF.

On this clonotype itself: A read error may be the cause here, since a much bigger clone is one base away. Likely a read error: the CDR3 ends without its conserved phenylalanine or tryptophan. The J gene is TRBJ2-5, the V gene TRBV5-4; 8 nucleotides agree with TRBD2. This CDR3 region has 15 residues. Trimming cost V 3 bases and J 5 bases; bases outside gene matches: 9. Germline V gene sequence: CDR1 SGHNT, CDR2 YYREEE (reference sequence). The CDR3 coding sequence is TGTGCCAGCAGCTCGGCAGGGACTAGTACGGAGACCCAGTACCTC. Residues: CASSSAGTSTETQYL.